Listed below are T cell receptor beta chains from one sample, sequenced in a study of blood T cells in healthy people across ages. TCRdb passed the 5' RACE reads through MiXCR, listing each CDR3 protein once. Here the sample spans roughly 700,000 distinct CDR3 sequences, just under 25% being singletons. These data were also reused for a study on T cells of mothers and their children.

Material for sequencing was blood. The receptors stem from a boy aged 5 to 17 in good health. The CDR3 runs from the conserved cysteine through the conserved F or W. The D gene is left open where the match is weak. Rows may omit the clone size; those that give it use once, few, many or a size class.

V gene	clone size	D gene	J gene	CDR3 protein	CDR3 DNA
TRBV5-1	.	.	TRBJ2-2	CASRFPVTDGSPGELFF	TGCGCCAGCAGGTTCCCCGTCACGGACGGCTCCCCCGGGGAGCTGTTTTTT
TRBV5-1	few	TRBD1	TRBJ2-1	CASSAGTGGPYNEQFF	TGCGCCAGCAGCGCAGGAACAGGGGGCCCCTACAATGAGCAGTTCTTC
TRBV6-5	few	TRBD1	TRBJ1-4	CASSYGTGEKLFF	TGTGCCAGCAGTTACGGGACAGGCGAAAAACTGTTTTTT
TRBV29-1	.	TRBD1	TRBJ1-2	CSSWTGGVDGYTF	TGCAGCTCATGGACAGGGGGCGTTGATGGCTACACCTTC
TRBV29-1	.	TRBD1	TRBJ2-7	CSVERTGGSYEQYF	TGCAGCGTTGAGCGGACAGGGGGTTCCTACGAGCAGTACTTC
TRBV20-1	few	TRBD1	TRBJ1-2	CSAIWDRGEYGYTF	TGCAGTGCTATATGGGACAGGGGAGAATATGGCTACACCTTC
TRBV12-3/TRBV12-4	.	.	TRBJ1-4	CASSLRSYEKLFF	TGTGCCAGCAGTTTACGCAGCTATGAAAAACTGTTTTTT
TRBV12-3/TRBV12-4	.	TRBD2	TRBJ2-1	CASSPGTSGEGTYNEQFF	TGTGCCAGCAGTCCCGGGACTAGCGGGGAGGGTACCTACAATGAGCAGTTCTTC
TRBV7-6	few	.	TRBJ1-2	CASSPPGPHYGYTF	TGTGCCAGCAGCCCCCCGGGACCTCACTATGGCTACACCTTC
TRBV19	.	.	TRBJ2-1	CASSTLDNEQFF	TGTGCCAGTAGTACTCTGGACAACGAGCAGTTCTTC
TRBV6-5	.	.	TRBJ1-1	CASSYAPGRTEAFF	TGTGCCAGCAGTTACGCGCCAGGGCGCACTGAAGCTTTCTTT
TRBV7-9	.	.	TRBJ2-4	CASSLEVIQYF	TGTGCCAGCAGCTTAGAGGTCATTCAGTACTTC
TRBV7-8	few	TRBD2	TRBJ2-7	CASSLEVTSGIYEQYF	TGTGCCAGCAGCTTAGAGGTGACTAGCGGGATATACGAGCAGTACTTC
TRBV12-3/TRBV12-4	.	.	TRBJ1-3	CASSFKTGSSGNIIYF	TGTGCCAGCAGTTTCAAAACAGGGTCCTCTGGAAACATCATATATTTT
TRBV7-2	few	.	TRBJ2-5	CASSGRRARETQYF	TGTGCCAGCAGCGGAAGGCGGGCCAGGGAGACCCAGTACTTC
TRBV29-1	.	.	TRBJ1-2	CSVENRLYGYTF	TGCAGCGTTGAGAACAGGCTCTATGGCTACACCTTC
TRBV3-1	.	TRBD1	TRBJ2-7	CASSQERGPYEQYF	TGTGCCAGCAGCCAAGAAAGGGGGCCCTACGAGCAGTACTTC
TRBV5-5	.	TRBD1	TRBJ2-2	CASSSPDRSTGELFF	TGTGCCAGCAGCTCCCCGGACAGGAGCACCGGGGAGCTGTTTTTT
TRBV29-1	.	TRBD1	TRBJ2-5	CSESTGAPETQYF	TGCAGCGAGTCGACAGGGGCACCGGAGACCCAGTACTTC
TRBV16	few	.	TRBJ2-2	CASSQSIGELFF	TGTGCCAGCAGCCAATCGATCGGGGAGCTGTTTTTT
TRBV6-2/TRBV6-3	.	.	TRBJ2-5	CASSRLAVETQYF	TGTGCCAGCAGTCGTCTAGCAGTAGAGACCCAGTACTTC
TRBV7-3	once	.	TRBJ2-1	CASSPSARDYNEQFF	TGTGCCAGCAGCCCGTCTGCTCGGGACTACAATGAGCAGTTCTTC
TRBV20-1	.	.	TRBJ1-1	CSAGQMRGTEAFF	TGCAGTGCTGGACAGATGAGGGGGACTGAAGCTTTCTTT
TRBV6-1	few	.	TRBJ2-7	CASSEGLYEQYF	TGTGCCAGCAGTGAAGGACTGTACGAGCAGTACTTC
TRBV5-1	.	TRBD2	TRBJ2-5	CASSPSGKTQETQYF	TGCGCCAGCAGCCCTAGCGGGAAAACGCAAGAGACCCAGTACTTC